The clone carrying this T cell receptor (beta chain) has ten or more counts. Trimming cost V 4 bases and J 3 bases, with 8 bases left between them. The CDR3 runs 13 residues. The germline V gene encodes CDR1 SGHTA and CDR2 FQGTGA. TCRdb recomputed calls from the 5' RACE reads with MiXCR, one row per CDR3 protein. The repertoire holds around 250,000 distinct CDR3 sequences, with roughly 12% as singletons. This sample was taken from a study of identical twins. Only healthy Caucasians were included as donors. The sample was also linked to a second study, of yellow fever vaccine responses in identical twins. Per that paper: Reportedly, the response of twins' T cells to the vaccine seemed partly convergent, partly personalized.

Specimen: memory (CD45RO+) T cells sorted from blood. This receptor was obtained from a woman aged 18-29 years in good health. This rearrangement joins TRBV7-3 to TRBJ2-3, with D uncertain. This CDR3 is CASSSGRTDTQYF. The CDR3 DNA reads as TGTGCCAGCAGCTCCGGACGAACAGATACGCAGTATTTT.